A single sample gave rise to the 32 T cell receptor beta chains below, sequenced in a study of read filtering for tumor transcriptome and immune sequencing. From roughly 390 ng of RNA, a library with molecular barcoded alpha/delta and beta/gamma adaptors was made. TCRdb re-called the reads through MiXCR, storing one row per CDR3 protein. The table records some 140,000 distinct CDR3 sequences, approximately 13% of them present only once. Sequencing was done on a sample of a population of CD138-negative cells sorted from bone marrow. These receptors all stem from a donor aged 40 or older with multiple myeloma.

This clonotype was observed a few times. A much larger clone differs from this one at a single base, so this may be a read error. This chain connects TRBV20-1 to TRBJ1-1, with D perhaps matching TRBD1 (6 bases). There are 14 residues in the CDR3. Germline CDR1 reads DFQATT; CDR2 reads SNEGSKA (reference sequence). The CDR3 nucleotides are TGCAGTGCTAAGAAAGGCTCGATGGGGGCTGAAGTTTTCTTT. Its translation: CSAKKGSMGAEVFF.

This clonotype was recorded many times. The CDR3 here is CASSYGSKTEAFF. CDR3 DNA sequence: TGTGCCAGCAGTTACGGGTCAAAGACTGAAGCTTTCTTT. The chain combines TRBV6-6 with TRBJ1-1; D call uncertain. The CDR3 spans 13 residues. Germline V gene sequence: CDR1 MNHNY, CDR2 SVGAGI (reference sequence). V was pared by 2 bases and J by 5 bases, with 9 bases between.

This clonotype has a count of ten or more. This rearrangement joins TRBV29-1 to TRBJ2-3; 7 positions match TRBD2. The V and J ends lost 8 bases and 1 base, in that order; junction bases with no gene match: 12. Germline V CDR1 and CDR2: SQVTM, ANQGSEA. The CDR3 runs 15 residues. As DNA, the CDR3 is TGCAGCACCCGAAGGGGAGGGCCGGGCACAGATACGCAGTATTTT. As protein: CSTRRGGPGTDTQYF.

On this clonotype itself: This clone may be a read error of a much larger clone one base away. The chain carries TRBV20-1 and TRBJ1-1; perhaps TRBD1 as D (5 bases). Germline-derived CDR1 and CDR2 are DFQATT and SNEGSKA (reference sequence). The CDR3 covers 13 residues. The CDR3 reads CSATVQWGTEVFF. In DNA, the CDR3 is TGCAGTGCCACGGTCCAATGGGGGACTGAAGTTTTCTTT.

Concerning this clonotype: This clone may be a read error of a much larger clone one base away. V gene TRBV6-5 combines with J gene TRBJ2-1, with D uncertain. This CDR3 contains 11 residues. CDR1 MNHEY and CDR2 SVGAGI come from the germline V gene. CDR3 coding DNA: TGTGCCAGCAGTTACCGGTATGAGCAGCTCTTC. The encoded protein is CASSYRYEQLF.

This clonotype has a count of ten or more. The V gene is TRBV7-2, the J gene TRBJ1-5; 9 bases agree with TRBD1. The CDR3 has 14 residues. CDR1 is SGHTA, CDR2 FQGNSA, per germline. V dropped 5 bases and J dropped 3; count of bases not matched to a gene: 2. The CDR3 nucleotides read TGTGCCAGCAGCCGGACAGGGGACAATCAGCCCCAGCATTTT. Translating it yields CASSRTGDNQPQHF.

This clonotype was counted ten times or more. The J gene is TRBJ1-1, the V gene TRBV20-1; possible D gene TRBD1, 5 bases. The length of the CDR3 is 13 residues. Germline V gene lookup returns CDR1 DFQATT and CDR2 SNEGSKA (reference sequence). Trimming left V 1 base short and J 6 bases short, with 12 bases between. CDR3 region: CSARVGALPEAFF. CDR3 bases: TGCAGTGCTAGAGTAGGGGCGCTTCCTGAAGCTTTCTTT.

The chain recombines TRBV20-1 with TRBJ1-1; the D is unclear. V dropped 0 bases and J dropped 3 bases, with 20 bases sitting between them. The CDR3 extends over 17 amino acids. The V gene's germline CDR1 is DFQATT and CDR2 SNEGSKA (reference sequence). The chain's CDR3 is CSARDPRDGEIDTEAFF. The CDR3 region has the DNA TGCAGTGCTAGAGATCCGAGAGACGGGGAGATTGACACTGAAGCTTTCTTT.

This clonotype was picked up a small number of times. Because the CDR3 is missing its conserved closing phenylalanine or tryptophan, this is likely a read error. CDR3 region: CASSSRDRGRGNQPQHL. CDR3 nucleotide sequence: TGTGCCAGTAGTAGCCGGGACAGGGGGCGAGGGAATCAGCCCCAGCATCTT. This sequence joins TRBV19 and TRBJ1-5; 12 positions match TRBD1. The germline gives CDR1 LNHDA, CDR2 SQIVND (reference sequence). V dropped 4 bases and J dropped 4; count of bases not matched to a gene: 8. The CDR3 has 17 residues.

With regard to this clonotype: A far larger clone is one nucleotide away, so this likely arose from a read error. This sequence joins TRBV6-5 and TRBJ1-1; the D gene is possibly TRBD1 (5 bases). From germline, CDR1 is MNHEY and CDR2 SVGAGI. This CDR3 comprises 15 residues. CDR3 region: CASSYSAVGGTVAFF. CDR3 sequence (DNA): TGTGCCAGCAGTTACTCGGCGGTGGGGGGAACTGTAGCTTTCTTT.

The CDR3: CASSLMGPGANTEAFF. The DNA of the CDR3 is TGTGCCAGCAGCTTAATGGGCCCGGGAGCGAACACTGAAGCTTTCTTT. The chain has TRBV7-6 and TRBJ1-1; D not resolved. Trimming cost V 2 bases and J 1 base, with 14 bases left between them. This CDR3 has 16 residues. Per germline, CDR1 SGHVS and CDR2 FNYEAQ.

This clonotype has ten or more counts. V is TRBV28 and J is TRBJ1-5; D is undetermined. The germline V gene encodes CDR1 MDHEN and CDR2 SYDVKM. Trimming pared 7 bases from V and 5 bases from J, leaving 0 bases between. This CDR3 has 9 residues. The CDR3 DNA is TGTGCCAGCAATCAGCCCCAGCATTTT. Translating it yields CASNQPQHF.

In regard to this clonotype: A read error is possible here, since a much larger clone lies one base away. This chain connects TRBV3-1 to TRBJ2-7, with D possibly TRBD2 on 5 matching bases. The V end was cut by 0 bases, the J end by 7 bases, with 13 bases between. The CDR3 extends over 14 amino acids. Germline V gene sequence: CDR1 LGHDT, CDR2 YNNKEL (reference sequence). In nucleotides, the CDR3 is TGTGCCAGCAGCCAAGAGGTCGATTCGGGGGAGCAGTACTTC. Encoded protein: CASSQEVDSGEQYF.

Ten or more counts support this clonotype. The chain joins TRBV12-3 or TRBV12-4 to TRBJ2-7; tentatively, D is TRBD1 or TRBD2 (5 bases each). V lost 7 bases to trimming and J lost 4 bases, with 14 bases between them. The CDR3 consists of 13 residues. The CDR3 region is CASTLGRIYEQYF. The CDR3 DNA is TGTGCCAGCACTCTGGGACGGATTTACGAGCAGTACTTC.

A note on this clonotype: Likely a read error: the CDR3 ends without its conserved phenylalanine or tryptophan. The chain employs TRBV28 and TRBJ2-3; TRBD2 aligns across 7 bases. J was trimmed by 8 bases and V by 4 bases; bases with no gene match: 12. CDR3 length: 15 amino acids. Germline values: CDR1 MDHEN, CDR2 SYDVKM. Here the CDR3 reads CASSSPGTTLGTQYL. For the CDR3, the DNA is TGTGCCAGCAGTTCCCCCGGGACTACTCTAGGTACGCAGTATCTT.

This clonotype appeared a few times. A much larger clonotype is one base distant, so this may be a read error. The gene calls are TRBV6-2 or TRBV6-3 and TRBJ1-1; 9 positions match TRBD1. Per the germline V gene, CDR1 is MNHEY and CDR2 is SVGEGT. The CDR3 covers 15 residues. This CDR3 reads CAGSYWGQGGTEAFF. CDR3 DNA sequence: TGTGCCGGCAGTTACTGGGGACAGGGTGGCACTGAAGCTTTCTTT.

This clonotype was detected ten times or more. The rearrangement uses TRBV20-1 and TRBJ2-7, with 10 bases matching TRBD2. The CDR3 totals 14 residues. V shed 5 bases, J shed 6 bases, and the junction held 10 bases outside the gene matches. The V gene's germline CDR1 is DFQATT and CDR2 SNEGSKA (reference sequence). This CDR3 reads CSAVGASGSGEQYF. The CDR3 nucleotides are TGCAGTGCTGTGGGCGCTAGCGGGAGTGGCGAGCAGTACTTC.

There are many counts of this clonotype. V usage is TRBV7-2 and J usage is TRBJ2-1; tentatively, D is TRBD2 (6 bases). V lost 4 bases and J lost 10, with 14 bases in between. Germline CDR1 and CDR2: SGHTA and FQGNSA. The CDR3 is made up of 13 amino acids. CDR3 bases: TGTGCCAGCAGCTCTGAGAGGGAGGACGAGCAGTTCTTC. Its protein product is CASSSEREDEQFF.

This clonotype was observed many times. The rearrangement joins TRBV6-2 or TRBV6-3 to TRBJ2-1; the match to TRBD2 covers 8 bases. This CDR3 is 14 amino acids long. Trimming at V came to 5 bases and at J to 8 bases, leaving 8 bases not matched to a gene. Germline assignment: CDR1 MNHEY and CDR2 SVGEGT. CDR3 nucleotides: TGTGCCAGCAGTAGCGGGAGTTGGTCCCATGAGCAGTTCTTC. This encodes CASSSGSWSHEQFF.

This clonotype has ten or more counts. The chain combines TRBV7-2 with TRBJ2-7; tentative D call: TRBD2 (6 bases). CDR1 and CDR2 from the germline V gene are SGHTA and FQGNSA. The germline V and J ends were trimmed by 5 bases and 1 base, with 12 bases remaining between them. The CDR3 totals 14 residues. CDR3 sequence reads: CASSPGVSSYEQYF. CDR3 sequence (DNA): TGTGCCAGCAGCCCGGGAGTTTCGTCCTACGAGCAGTACTTC.

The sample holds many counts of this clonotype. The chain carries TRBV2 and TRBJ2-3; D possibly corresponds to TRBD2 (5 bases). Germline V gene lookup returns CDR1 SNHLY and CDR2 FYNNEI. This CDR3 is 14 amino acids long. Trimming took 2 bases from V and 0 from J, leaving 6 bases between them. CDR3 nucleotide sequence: TGTGCCAGCAGTGAACAGCGGAGCACAGATACGCAGTATTTT. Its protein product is CASSEQRSTDTQYF.

The CDR3 sequence: CASSETGGEGTEAFF. The DNA of the CDR3 is TGTGCCAGCAGTGAAACAGGGGGCGAAGGGACTGAAGCTTTCTTT. The V and J genes are TRBV6-1 and TRBJ1-1, with 9 bases that match TRBD1. Germline lookup yields CDR1 MNHNS and CDR2 SASEGT. The CDR3 is made up of 15 amino acids. V shed 2 bases and J 5 bases; nucleotides not matched to a gene: 6.

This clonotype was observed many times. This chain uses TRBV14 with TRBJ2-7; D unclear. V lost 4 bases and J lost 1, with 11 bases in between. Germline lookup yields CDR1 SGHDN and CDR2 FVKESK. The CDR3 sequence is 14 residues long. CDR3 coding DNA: TGTGCCAGCAGCCGGACCGGTATATCCTACGAGCAGTACTTC. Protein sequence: CASSRTGISYEQYF.

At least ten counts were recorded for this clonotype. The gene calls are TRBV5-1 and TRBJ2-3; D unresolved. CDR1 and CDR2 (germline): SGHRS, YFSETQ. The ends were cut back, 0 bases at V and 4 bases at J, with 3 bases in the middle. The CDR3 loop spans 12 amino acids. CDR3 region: CASSLEADTQYF. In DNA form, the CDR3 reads TGCGCCAGCAGCTTGGAGGCAGATACGCAGTATTTT.

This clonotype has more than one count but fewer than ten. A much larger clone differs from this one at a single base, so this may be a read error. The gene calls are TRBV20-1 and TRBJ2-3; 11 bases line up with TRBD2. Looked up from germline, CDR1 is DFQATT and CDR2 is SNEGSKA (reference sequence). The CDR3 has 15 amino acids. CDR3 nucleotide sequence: TGCAGTTCTAGAGGTTTAGCGGGAGGGACAGATACGCAGTATTTT. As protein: CSSRGLAGGTDTQYF.

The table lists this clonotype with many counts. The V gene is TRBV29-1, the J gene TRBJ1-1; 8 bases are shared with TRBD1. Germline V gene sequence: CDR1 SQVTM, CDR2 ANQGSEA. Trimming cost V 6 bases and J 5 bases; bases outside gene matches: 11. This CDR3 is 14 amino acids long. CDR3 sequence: CSVQGASLMTEAFF. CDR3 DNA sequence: TGCAGCGTGCAGGGGGCTAGTTTAATGACTGAAGCTTTCTTT.

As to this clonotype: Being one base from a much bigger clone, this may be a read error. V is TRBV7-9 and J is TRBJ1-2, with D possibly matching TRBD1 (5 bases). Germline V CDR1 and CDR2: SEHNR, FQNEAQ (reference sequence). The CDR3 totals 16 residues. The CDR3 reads CASSTLDRGSNYGSTF. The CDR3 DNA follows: TGTGCCAGCAGCACGCTTGACAGAGGATCTAACTATGGCTCCACCTTC.

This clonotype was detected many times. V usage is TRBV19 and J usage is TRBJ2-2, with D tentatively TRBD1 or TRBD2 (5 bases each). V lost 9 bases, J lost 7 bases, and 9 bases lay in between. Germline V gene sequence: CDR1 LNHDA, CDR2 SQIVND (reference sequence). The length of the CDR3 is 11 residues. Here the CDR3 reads CASGTVGELFF. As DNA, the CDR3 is TGTGCCAGCGGGACGGTCGGGGAGCTGTTTTTT. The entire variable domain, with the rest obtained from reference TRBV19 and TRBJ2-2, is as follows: DGGITQSPKYLFRKEGQNVTLSCEQNLNHDAMYWYRQDPGQGLRLIYYSQIVNDFQKGDIAEGYSVSREKKESFPLTVTSAQKNPTAFYLCASGTVGELFFGEGSRLTVL.

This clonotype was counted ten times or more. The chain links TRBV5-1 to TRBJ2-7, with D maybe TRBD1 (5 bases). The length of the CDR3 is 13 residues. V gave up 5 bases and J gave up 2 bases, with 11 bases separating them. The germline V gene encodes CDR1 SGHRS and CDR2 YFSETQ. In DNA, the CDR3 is TGCGCCAGCAGAAAGGACAAGACCTACGAGCAGTACTTC. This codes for CASRKDKTYEQYF.

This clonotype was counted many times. As DNA, the CDR3 is TGTGCCAGCAGCTTAGTAGCGTACCACGAGCAGTACTTC. Translating gives CASSLVAYHEQYF. The rearrangement uses TRBV7-9 and TRBJ2-7, with TRBD2 as a possible D gene (5 bases). V was shortened by 1 base and J by 5 bases, with 9 bases between the two germline ends. The length of the CDR3 is 13 residues. Germline CDR1 reads SEHNR; CDR2 reads FQNEAQ (reference sequence).

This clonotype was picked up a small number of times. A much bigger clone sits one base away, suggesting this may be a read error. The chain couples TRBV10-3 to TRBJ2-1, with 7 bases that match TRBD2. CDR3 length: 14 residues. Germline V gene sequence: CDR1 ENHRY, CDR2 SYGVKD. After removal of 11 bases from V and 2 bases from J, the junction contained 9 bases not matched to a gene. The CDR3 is CASLAIQPYNEQFF. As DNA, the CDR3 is TGTGCCTCACTAGCGATCCAACCCTACAATGAGCAGTTCTTC.

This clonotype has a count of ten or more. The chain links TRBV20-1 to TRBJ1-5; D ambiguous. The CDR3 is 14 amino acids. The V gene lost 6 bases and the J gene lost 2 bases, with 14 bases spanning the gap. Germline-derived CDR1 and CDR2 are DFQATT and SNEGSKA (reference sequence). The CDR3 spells CSASSGFGNQPQHF. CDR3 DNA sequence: TGCAGTGCCTCGTCGGGGTTTGGCAATCAGCCCCAGCATTTT.